These 18 T cell receptor beta chains came from one sample sequenced in a study of CD8+ T cells in alopecia areata. Isolated RNA was reverse transcribed into cDNA used as the sequencing template. The assay was immunoSEQ multiplex PCR, and TCRdb's table has in-frame clones only and misses some. This sample has about 130,000 clones, with 45% to 60% found just once. The source was CD4+ T cells sorted from blood, collected at week 0. These receptors were obtained from a human donor with alopecia areata.

For the CDR3, the DNA is TGTGCCAGCAGTGAACGGTGGTCAGGGGCCGGAGCTTTCTTT. Its translation: CASSERWSGAGAFF. The chain couples TRBV2 to TRBJ1-1; perhaps TRBD1 as D (6 bases). V was pared by 2 bases and J by 10 bases, with 17 bases between. The CDR3 has 14 residues. CDR1 is SNHLY and CDR2 is FYNNEI in the germline V gene.

The chain links TRBV5-1 to TRBJ1-1, with TRBD1 identical over 9 bases. Trimming cost V 5 bases and J 5 bases; bases outside gene matches: 10. CDR3 size: 15 residues. Germline CDR1 and CDR2: SGHRS and YFSETQ. The DNA for the CDR3 is TGCGCCAGCAGTTACCTCCGGACAGGGGTTACTGAAGCTTTCTTT. This encodes CASSYLRTGVTEAFF.

Only one count was recorded for this clone. This chain's CDR3 is CASSYSSRDTEAFF. The CDR3 DNA follows: TGTGCCAGCAGTTACTCTAGCAGGGACACTGAAGCTTTCTTT. J is TRBJ1-1 and V is TRBV6-5; tentatively, D is TRBD1 (5 bases). Germline V gene sequence: CDR1 MNHEY, CDR2 SVGAGI. CDR3 length: 14 amino acids. V lost 0 bases and J 3 bases, leaving 8 bases between the germline ends.

This clone was counted a few times. The genes are TRBV7-2 and TRBJ2-5; possible D gene TRBD1, 5 bases. The end of the DNA fits TRBJ2-7 better, so the J call may be wrong. CDR3 size: 14 residues. CDR1 and CDR2 (germline): SGHTA, FQGNSA. The CDR3 DNA is TGTGCCAGCAGCTTAGACAGGTCGGCCTACGAGCAGTACTTC. Translation gives CASSLDRSAYEQYF.

This clone came up a few times. V and J are TRBV27 and TRBJ2-5; tentatively, D is TRBD2 (5 bases). The germline V and J ends were trimmed by 4 bases and 1 base, with 7 bases remaining between them. The CDR3 is 13 amino acids. Germline V gives CDR1 MNHEY, CDR2 SMNVEV (reference sequence). In DNA form, the CDR3 reads TGTGCCAGCAGTTGGACTGGCCAAGAGACCCAGTACTTC. This translates into CASSWTGQETQYF.

V gene TRBV4-2 combines with J gene TRBJ1-6; a possible D gene is TRBD1 (5 bases). V was cut by 3 bases and J by 7 bases, with 16 bases left in between. This CDR3 is 16 amino acids long. The germline gives CDR1 LGHNA, CDR2 YNFKEQ. The CDR3 sequence: CASSQKNDRRNSPLHF. The CDR3 bases are TGTGCCAGCAGCCAGAAAAACGACAGAAGGAATTCACCCCTCCACTTT.

The chain links TRBV15 to TRBJ2-3; 10 bases agree with TRBD1. The ends lost 3 bases at V and 3 bases at J; junction bases unmatched: 9. This CDR3 has 17 residues. In germline, CDR1 is LNHNV, CDR2 YYDKDF (reference sequence). The DNA of the CDR3 is TGTGCCACCAGCAGCAGACAGGGGGCGTCTGGGACAGATACGCAGTATTTT. It is translated as CATSSRQGASGTDTQYF.

This chain connects TRBV7-6 to TRBJ1-1, with D maybe TRBD1 (6 bases). The V and J ends lost 5 bases and 5 bases respectively, with 18 bases between them. The germline CDR1 and CDR2 sequences are SGHVS and FNYEAQ. The CDR3 totals 15 residues. The CDR3 DNA sequence: TGTGCCAGCAGCCAGGGCCCAGGGGACAAGACTGAAGCTTTCTTT. Protein: CASSQGPGDKTEAFF.

This clone was seen more than once but under ten times. This chain uses TRBV7-2 with TRBJ1-2; TRBD1 matches at 7 bases. In germline, CDR1 is SGHTA, CDR2 FQGNSA. CDR3 length: 16 residues. Trimming cost V 7 bases and J 0 bases; bases outside gene matches: 11. This CDR3 is CASTSRPGGTNYGYTF. CDR3 nucleotide sequence: TGTGCCAGCACCTCCCGTCCAGGGGGGACTAACTATGGCTACACCTTC.

The chain combines TRBV7-2 with TRBJ2-5, with 10 bases that match TRBD1. This CDR3 region has 15 residues. CDR1 SGHTA and CDR2 FQGNSA come from the germline V gene. J gave up 11 bases and V 5 bases, and 14 bases lay outside the gene matches. The CDR3 DNA follows: TGTGCCAGCAGCATCCGGGACAGGGGTGGTGAAGGGCAGTACTTC. Amino acid sequence: CASSIRDRGGEGQYF.

There are a few counts of this clone. The V call is TRBV30, the J call TRBJ2-7, with a tentative D call TRBD2 (6 bases). CDR1 GTSNPN and CDR2 SVGIG come from the germline V gene (reference sequence). The germline V and J ends were trimmed by 2 bases and 1 base, with 12 bases remaining between them. The CDR3 spans 14 residues. CDR3 DNA: TGTGCCTGGAGTCTTCTCGGGACTTCCTACGAGCAGTACTTC. It yields the protein CAWSLLGTSYEQYF.

This sequence joins TRBV2 and TRBJ2-3; 12 positions agree with TRBD2. The CDR3 extends over 15 amino acids. Trimming removed 6 bases from V and 4 bases from J; junction bases left unmatched: 5. The germline gives CDR1 SNHLY, CDR2 FYNNEI. The chain's CDR3 is CASRDLAGGSDTQYF. The CDR3, as DNA: TGTGCCAGCAGAGATCTAGCGGGAGGGTCAGATACGCAGTATTTT.

A single count supports this clone. This sequence joins TRBV13 and TRBJ2-6; D remains unclear. Germline V gene lookup returns CDR1 PRHDT and CDR2 FYEKMQ (reference sequence). This CDR3 is 16 amino acids long. Trimming pared 3 bases from V and 0 bases from J, leaving 9 bases between. CDR3 in amino acids: CASSFARLSGANVLTF. The CDR3 DNA reads TGTGCCAGCAGCTTCGCGAGACTCTCTGGGGCCAACGTCCTGACTTTC.

The chain recombines TRBV10-2 with TRBJ2-3; 8 bases align to TRBD2. Germline values: CDR1 WSHSY, CDR2 SAAADI. Trimming took 4 bases from V and 3 from J; bases not matched to a gene: 12. The CDR3 runs to 17 residues. CDR3 residues: CASSVGFGGRRTDTQYF. DNA for the CDR3: TGCGCCAGCAGTGTGGGGTTCGGCGGGAGGAGGACAGATACGCAGTATTTT.

This chain joins TRBV18 and TRBJ1-6; 11 nucleotides line up with TRBD1. The J segment lost 8 bases and the V segment lost 3 bases, leaving 3 bases of the junction unmatched. This CDR3 has 15 amino acids. Germline lookup yields CDR1 KGHSH and CDR2 LQKENI. CDR3 DNA sequence: TGTGCCAGCTCACCGGAGGGACAGGGGGATTCACCCCTCCACTTT. Translating gives CASSPEGQGDSPLHF.

This clone was detected only a few times. The V and J genes are TRBV5-1 and TRBJ2-1, with 8 bases matching TRBD1. The germline V gene has CDR1 SGHRS and CDR2 YFSETQ. This CDR3 contains 14 residues. After removal of 4 bases from V and 5 bases from J, the junction contained 5 bases not matched to a gene. CDR3 protein: CASSAGTGNNEQFF. The CDR3 coding sequence is TGCGCCAGCAGCGCCGGGACAGGTAACAATGAGCAGTTCTTC.

This clone was seen a handful of times. The V gene is TRBV4-2, the J gene TRBJ1-2, with 9 bases aligning to TRBD1. Germline values: CDR1 LGHNA, CDR2 YNFKEQ. Losses at the gene ends were 5 bases for V and 2 bases for J; bases not matched to a gene: 6. The CDR3 is 15 residues long. For the CDR3, the DNA is TGTGCCAGCAGCGCCCGACAGGGGGAAAACTATGGCTACACCTTC. It codes for CASSARQGENYGYTF.

This clone has just a few counts. The chain carries TRBV4-2 and TRBJ2-3, with TRBD2 as a possible D gene (6 bases). The V and J ends lost 2 bases and 6 bases respectively, with 6 bases between them. The CDR3 covers 12 residues. Germline V gene data show CDR1 as LGHNA and CDR2 as YNFKEQ. CDR3 coding DNA: TGTGCCAGCAGCCAACTAGCGGATACGCAGTATTTT. It translates to CASSQLADTQYF.